This T cell receptor beta chain appears in the sequencing data of a study of T cells expressing NK-cell markers. General study results and limits: As a fraction of CD8+ T cells, dominant NKG2C+ clonotypes reached about 1.0-7.5% in six donors.

Of note for this clonotype: Its target is unknown.

The CDR3 runs to 13 residues. Generation of TCR beta cDNA was performed by 5'RACE template switching incorporating UMIs. TCRdb processed the 5' RACE reads again and assigns one entry to each CDR3 protein, with no DNA. The sample table includes about 160,000 distinct CDR3 sequences. The sample consisted of blood T cells: a sorted CD56 or NKG2C T cell subset, CD4+ or CD8+ T cells, or bulk PBMC T cells (not recorded which). This TCR was sampled from a woman between 18 and 70 years old in good health. This chain connects TRBV12-3 or TRBV12-4 to TRBJ2-2; checking the TCRdb D call of TRBD1 is not possible without DNA. Here the CDR3 reads CASSKQGTGELFF.